One T cell receptor (beta chain) is described in this entry. Its antigen is unidentified. This specimen comes from a study of cytomegalovirus exposure and HLA in healthy donors. The PCR made use of 60 Vbeta and 13 Jbeta primers. Profiled with immunoSEQ multiplex PCR; TCRdb holds only in-frame clones, not every one. The sample table sets out about 210,000 clones. V lost 9 bases and J lost 1, with 7 bases in between. Germline-derived CDR1 and CDR2 are MNHNS and SASEGT. The CDR3 has 12 residues. General study points: Prior analysis indicated that the majority of TCR beta V segments exhibited productivity approximately 87% or approximately 30% of the time.

The sequence was collected from a woman in her thirties in good health and CMV-seropositive. The genes are TRBV6-1 and TRBJ1-3; a weak D match, TRBD1 (5 bases). The sample was PBMCs. The CDR3 nucleotides are TGTGCCAGTGCAGGGTCTGGAAACACCATATATTTT. The encoded protein is CASAGSGNTIYF.